This T cell receptor beta chain was captured in a study of immune evolution from preneoplasia to lung adenocarcinoma. Sequencing used immunoSEQ multiplex PCR; TCRdb keeps in-frame clones, though not all of them. The sample lists roughly 21,000 clones, about 71% occurring once. The V segment lost 6 bases and the J segment 1 base; nucleotides outside the gene matches: 8. The CDR3 runs 15 residues. CDR1 and CDR2 from the germline V gene are SEHNR and FQNEAQ (reference sequence). Specimen: FFPE invasive lung adenocarcinoma tissue. The TCR originated in a person aged 55 to 75 with lung adenocarcinoma. This chain connects TRBV7-9 to TRBJ2-7, with 8 bases lining up with TRBD2. CDR3 nucleotide sequence: TGTGCCAGCAGTAAAGCGGGAGCGAGGTCCTACGAGCAGTACTTC. Its protein product is CASSKAGARSYEQYF.